This passage covers 9 T cell receptor beta chains from one sample sequenced in a study of cytomegalovirus exposure and HLA in healthy donors. Amplification used 60 Vbeta primers and 13 Jbeta primers. This table comes from immunoSEQ multiplex PCR, and its TCRdb copy is limited to in-frame clones, with some not included. The table includes approximately 160,000 clones, under 70% detected once. Sequencing was performed on PBMCs. The receptors here all came from a woman in her thirties or forties in good health and CMV-seropositive.

The chain carries TRBV2 and TRBJ2-3; 8 bases agree with TRBD2. Losses at the gene ends were 4 bases for V and 0 bases for J; bases not matched to a gene: 3. In germline, CDR1 is SNHLY, CDR2 FYNNEI. The CDR3 contains 15 residues. The CDR3 bases are TGTGCCAGCAGTGGCACTAGCGGTAGCACAGATACGCAGTATTTT. Translation: CASSGTSGSTDTQYF.

This clone came up a few times. The V gene is TRBV18, the J gene TRBJ2-2, with D possibly TRBD2 on 5 matching bases. The CDR3 loop spans 16 amino acids. V lost 3 bases to trimming and J lost 2 bases, with 13 bases between them. Looked up from germline, CDR1 is KGHSH and CDR2 is LQKENI. The CDR3 loop reads CASSPVEGSNTGELFF. In nucleotides, the CDR3 is TGTGCCAGCTCACCGGTTGAGGGTTCCAACACCGGGGAGCTGTTTTTT.

The rearrangement uses TRBV5-4 and TRBJ2-1; TRBD1 agrees at 8 bases. This CDR3 is built from 14 residues. From germline, CDR1 is SGHNT and CDR2 YYREEE (reference sequence). J was trimmed by 7 bases and V by 4 bases; bases with no gene match: 7. CDR3 sequence: CASSLGQGRNEQFF. The DNA of the CDR3 is TGTGCCAGCAGCCTAGGACAGGGAAGGAATGAGCAGTTCTTC.

This rearrangement joins TRBV28 to TRBJ1-5; no definite D call. The germline V and J ends were trimmed by 11 bases and 0 bases, with 17 bases remaining between them. The CDR3 has 15 amino acids. The germline V gene has CDR1 MDHEN and CDR2 SYDVKM. The CDR3 loop is CASGPPRSSNQPQHF. The CDR3 nucleotides read TGTGCCTCCGGCCCCCCACGGAGTAGCAATCAGCCCCAGCATTTT.

The chain employs TRBV15 and TRBJ1-2, with D possibly matching TRBD1 (6 bases). The length of the CDR3 is 15 residues. Trimming removed 0 bases from V and 8 bases from J, with 16 bases in between. The germline V gene has CDR1 LNHNV and CDR2 YYDKDF (reference sequence). The CDR3, as DNA: TGTGCCACCAGCAGAGATCGATCAGGGGCCGGGGGCTACACCTTC. Amino acids: CATSRDRSGAGGYTF.

This clone appeared a few times. V gene TRBV6-6 combines with J gene TRBJ2-5, with TRBD1 as a possible D gene (6 bases). Trimming pared 1 base from V and 5 bases from J, leaving 8 bases between. CDR1 is MNHNY, CDR2 SVGAGI, per germline (reference sequence). The CDR3 spans 13 residues. CDR3 amino acids: CASSYFQGETQYF. In DNA, the CDR3 is TGTGCCAGCAGTTACTTTCAGGGGGAGACCCAGTACTTC.

This clone was counted only a few times. The chain joins TRBV10-3 to TRBJ1-1, with D unresolved. This CDR3 has 12 amino acids. Germline V CDR1 and CDR2: ENHRY, SYGVKD. Deletions cut 6 bases from V and 5 bases from J, with 10 bases between. CDR3 sequence reads: CAIRRAGTEAFF. Written as DNA, the CDR3 is TGTGCCATCAGGCGGGCGGGGACTGAAGCTTTCTTT.

The chain has TRBV29-1 and TRBJ2-1; 9 nucleotides match TRBD2. J gave up 4 bases and V 6 bases, and 4 bases lay outside the gene matches. The CDR3 has 13 residues. Per the germline V gene, CDR1 is SQVTM and CDR2 is ANQGSEA. This chain's CDR3 is CSVRTSEYNEQFF. The CDR3 nucleotides read TGCAGCGTGCGGACTAGCGAGTACAATGAGCAGTTCTTC.

This clone was observed a few times. The rearrangement joins TRBV7-8 to TRBJ1-2; a weak D match, TRBD1 (6 bases). The CDR3 is 15 amino acids. CDR1 is SGHVS and CDR2 is FQNEAQ in the germline V gene. Trimming removed 3 bases from V and 0 bases from J, with 11 bases in between. In DNA form, the CDR3 reads TGTGCCAGCAGCTTTGGTACAGGGCCTAACTATGGCTACACCTTC. Translated, it gives CASSFGTGPNYGYTF.